Judged by abundance, the clone carrying this TCR beta chain is medium-sized. The time point: sample taken at primary tumor resection. TCRdb recomputed calls from the 5' RACE reads with MiXCR, one row per CDR3 protein. Of around 2,100 distinct CDR3 sequences listed, about 6.8% were seen once; the top ten hold about 14%. J gave up 1 base and V 4 bases, and 3 bases lay outside the gene matches. Germline assignment: CDR1 SGHRS and CDR2 YFSETQ. The CDR3 length is 15 residues. This record comes from a study of spatial heterogeneity in lung cancer. The sample in question was normal lung tissue next to the tumor, obtained at surgery. The sequence derives from a male donor with early-stage non-small cell lung cancer. This chain connects TRBV5-1 to TRBJ2-7; 12 bases fit TRBD2. Here the CDR3 reads CASSNGLAGSYEQYF. CDR3 sequence (DNA): TGCGCCAGCAGCAACGGACTAGCGGGGTCCTACGAGCAGTACTTC. The variable domain in full, completed from reference TRBV5-1 and TRBJ2-7, reads KAGVTQTPRYLIKTRGQQVTLSCSPISGHRSVSWYQQTPGQGLQFLFEYFSETQRNKGNFPGRFSGRQFSNSRSEMNVSTLELGDSALYLCASSNGLAGSYEQYFGPGTRLTVT.